This T cell receptor beta chain was recorded in a study of cytomegalovirus exposure and HLA in healthy donors. The PCR had 60 Vbeta and 13 Jbeta primers. Clones were read by immunoSEQ multiplex PCR, and TCRdb kept only the in-frame ones, dropping some. The data show tens of thousands of clones, around 78% seen once. Study outcomes and limitations: Reports indicated that the classifier achieved high specificity and sensitivity in diagnosing cytomegalovirus status.

The CDR3 loop spans 17 amino acids. Trimming stripped 5 bases from V and 4 bases from J, with 23 bases between. CDR1 is LNHDA and CDR2 is SQIVND in the germline V gene (reference sequence). Comments on this clone: Its matching antigen is unknown.

The sequence was obtained from a female donor in good health and CMV-seronegative. Material for sequencing was PBMCs. The chain has TRBV19 and TRBJ1-1; D possibly corresponds to TRBD1 (5 bases). CDR3: CASSFRSLTVWTTEAFF. CDR3 DNA: TGTGCCAGTAGTTTTAGGTCCCTGACAGTGTGGACCACTGAAGCTTTCTTT.